This T cell receptor beta chain comes out of a study of T cell changes during pregnancy in multiple sclerosis. The assay was immunoSEQ multiplex PCR, and TCRdb's table has in-frame clones only and misses some. Of tens of thousands of clones listed, 92% are singletons. CDR1 is SEHNR and CDR2 is FQNEAQ in the germline V gene (reference sequence). The V and J ends lost 5 bases and 5 bases, in that order; junction bases with no gene match: 9. This CDR3 region has 15 residues. This sequence was found in a female donor with multiple sclerosis, enrolled in a pregnancy study. Sequenced here: peripheral blood, sampled in the second trimester of pregnancy. This chain connects TRBV7-9 to TRBJ2-5, with 9 nucleotides matching TRBD2. CDR3: CASSLIGGGAETQYF. The CDR3 coding sequence is TGTGCCAGCAGCCTGATCGGCGGGGGGGCGGAGACCCAGTACTTC.